This T cell receptor (beta chain) was sequenced during a study of blood T cell repertoires in COVID-19. Sequenced by immunoSEQ multiplex PCR; TCRdb stores in-frame clones only, minus some. The sample lists 60,000 to 95,000 clones; roughly 86% were seen once. The length of the CDR3 is 14 residues. Germline V gene sequence: CDR1 SEHNR, CDR2 FQNEAQ (reference sequence). The trim removed 5 bases at V and 4 bases at J, leaving 5 bases unmatched. The TCR originated in a woman in her forties or fifties with acute or convalescent COVID-19. The chain recombines TRBV7-9 with TRBJ2-3, with TRBD1 matching 8 bases. What was sequenced was peripheral blood. CDR3 protein: CASSAGGWADTQYF. CDR3 nucleotides: TGTGCCAGCAGCGCAGGGGGCTGGGCAGATACGCAGTATTTT.